This T cell receptor (beta chain) came from a study of identical twins. Study-wide findings and caveats: Insertion counts were lower in abundant cord blood beta clonotypes, a trend that memory repertoires did not show. Twin pairs had excess sharing that was weaker in beta out-of-frame sequences. Out-of-frame alpha sequences shared by twins were enriched for low generation probability.

TCRdb called the 5' RACE reads again in MiXCR, with one record for every CDR3 protein. The sample lists about 460,000 distinct CDR3 sequences, 13% to 15% seen once, with about 0.52% in the top ten. A word on this clonotype: Antigen unknown.

The sample was also linked to a second study, of yellow fever vaccine responses in identical twins. According to that study: Twins reportedly appeared to share part of their vaccine T cell response while keeping part individual.

This receptor was taken from a woman under 30 in good health. Specimen: CD4+ T cells sorted from blood.

The CDR3 DNA reads as TGTGCCAGCAGTTTTGGGGGGCTGAACTATGGCTACACCTTC. This encodes CASSFGGLNYGYTF. The chain carries TRBV12-3 or TRBV12-4 and TRBJ1-2, with a weak D call TRBD1 (6 bases). The CDR3 covers 14 residues. V lost 3 bases to trimming and J lost 2 bases, with 10 bases between them.